This T cell receptor beta chain comes out of a study of shared clonotypes between healthy human individuals. It was 150 to 250 ng DNA, 28,000 or so T cell genomes, that sorted-subset replicate PCRs used. The protocol was immunoSEQ multiplex PCR, while the TCRdb copy is restricted to in-frame clones and leaves out a portion. The repertoire holds approximately 2.4 million clones, with nearly 97% as singletons. This CDR3 contains 16 residues. J lost 9 bases, V lost 3 bases, and 11 bases had no gene match. The V gene's germline CDR1 is MNHEY and CDR2 SMNVEV (reference sequence). The sequencing input was naive CD4+ T cells sorted from blood. Subset defined: CD45RA+ positively selected. This chain joins TRBV27 and TRBJ2-2, with 9 bases aligning to TRBD1. The clonotype originates from a man aged 18 to 29 in good health. This chain's CDR3 is CASSFAGQGYGWELFF. The CDR3 bases are TGTGCCAGCAGTTTCGCGGGACAGGGTTATGGTTGGGAGCTGTTTTTT.